The 27 T cell receptor beta chains below all came from one sample that was sequenced in a study of blood T cell repertoires in COVID-19. Profiling relied on immunoSEQ multiplex PCR, and the TCRdb table lists in-frame clones only, not all of them. The data contain approximately 140,000 clones, around four fifths of them singletons. The sample consisted of peripheral blood. The receptors originated from a human donor in a cohort sampled during active COVID-19.

The chain links TRBV2 to TRBJ1-5; D is unresolved. In germline, CDR1 is SNHLY, CDR2 FYNNEI. The CDR3 spans 14 residues. The V gene lost 6 bases and the J gene lost 3 bases, with 12 bases spanning the gap. The CDR3 DNA sequence: TGTGCCAGCAGCCCGTTCAGGAACAATCAGCCCCAGCATTTT. This translates into CASSPFRNNQPQHF. Full variable domain (remainder filled in from reference TRBV2 and TRBJ1-5): EPEVTQTPSHQVTQMGQEVILRCVPISNHLYFYWYRQILGQKVEFLVSFYNNEISEKSEIFDDQFSVERPDGSNFTLKIRSTKLEDSAMYFCASSPFRNNQPQHFGDGTRLSIL.

This chain connects TRBV19 to TRBJ1-2; 10 bases are shared with TRBD1. Germline CDR1 and CDR2: LNHDA and SQIVND (reference sequence). The length of the CDR3 is 13 residues. V lost 10 bases to trimming and J lost 6 bases; unmatched junction nucleotides: 8. CDR3 region: CATTDRGLNGYTF. Written as DNA, the CDR3 is TGTGCCACCACAGACAGGGGGCTTAATGGCTACACCTTC.

The chain recombines TRBV7-3 with TRBJ2-1, with D possibly TRBD1 on 6 matching bases. The CDR3 is 15 amino acids. Germline loops: CDR1 SGHTA, CDR2 FQGTGA. Trimming pared 5 bases from V and 2 bases from J, leaving 13 bases between. The CDR3 here is CASSGDRYTYNEQFF. CDR3 coding DNA: TGTGCCAGCAGCGGTGACAGGTACACCTACAATGAGCAGTTCTTC.

The table lists this clone with a few counts. V and J are TRBV24-1 and TRBJ1-4; no firm D call. The CDR3 extends over 13 amino acids. Trimming stripped 4 bases from V and 5 bases from J, with 7 bases between. Germline loops: CDR1 KGHDR, CDR2 SFDVKD. CDR3 bases: TGTGCCACCAGTGACGGGGTCAATGAAAAACTGTTTTTT. As protein: CATSDGVNEKLFF.

The chain links TRBV28 to TRBJ1-2; D is unresolved. V was clipped by 3 bases and J by 0 bases, with 14 bases between them. The CDR3 extends over 16 amino acids. Germline CDR1 is MDHEN and CDR2 is SYDVKM. The CDR3 sequence: CASSFPEEASNYGYTF. DNA for the CDR3: TGTGCCAGCAGTTTCCCCGAGGAGGCCTCTAACTATGGCTACACCTTC.

In this sample, this clone turned up once. Within the sample, other DNA sequences also encode this same CDR3. This chain connects TRBV12-5 to TRBJ2-5; the match to TRBD2 covers 8 bases. The CDR3 spans 15 residues. Trimming at V came to 3 bases and at J to 3 bases, leaving 6 bases not matched to a gene. Germline CDR1 is LGHNT and CDR2 is FRNRAP. The CDR3: CASGLGAGGKETQYF. CDR3 sequence (DNA): TGTGCTAGTGGTTTAGGCGCGGGGGGTAAAGAGACCCAGTACTTC.

This clone was seen a few times. The V call is TRBV5-1, the J call TRBJ2-7; 8 bases map to TRBD1. Looked up from germline, CDR1 is SGHRS and CDR2 is YFSETQ. CDR3 size: 13 residues. The ends lost 4 bases at V and 3 bases at J; junction bases unmatched: 3. DNA for the CDR3: TGCGCCAGCAGCGCGGGACAGGACTACGAGCAGTACTTC. As protein: CASSAGQDYEQYF.

The chain joins TRBV29-1 to TRBJ1-1; TRBD1 matches 9 bases. From germline, CDR1 is SQVTM and CDR2 ANQGSEA. V was clipped by 6 bases and J by 5 bases; unmatched bases: 7. CDR3 length: 13 residues. CDR3 in DNA: TGCAGCGTCACAGGGGGCAGAGGGACTGAAGCTTTCTTT. This encodes CSVTGGRGTEAFF.

The chain carries TRBV5-6 and TRBJ2-7; D is uncertain. V lost 1 base to trimming and J lost 3 bases, with 14 bases between them. The CDR3 is 15 amino acids. Looked up from germline, CDR1 is SGHDT and CDR2 is YYEEEE. The DNA for the CDR3 is TGTGCCAGCAGCTTGCTCGGTCGCCAAGACTACGAGCAGTACTTC. Its translation: CASSLLGRQDYEQYF.

The chain employs TRBV5-1 and TRBJ1-2; 7 bases fit TRBD1. The CDR3 has 14 amino acids. CDR1 and CDR2 (germline): SGHRS, YFSETQ. J was trimmed by 4 bases and V by 4 bases; bases with no gene match: 7. CDR3 amino acids: CASSPGWDSYGYTF. The CDR3 DNA is TGCGCCAGCAGCCCGGGATGGGACAGCTATGGCTACACCTTC.

This chain connects TRBV7-6 to TRBJ1-3; D remains unclear. The V end was cut by 0 bases, the J end by 4 bases, with 10 bases between. This CDR3 comprises 15 residues. Germline V gene sequence: CDR1 SGHVS, CDR2 FNYEAQ. CDR3 nucleotide sequence: TGTGCCAGCAGCTTAGCGCAGGCCAGCGGAAACACCATATATTTT. This sequence encodes CASSLAQASGNTIYF.

The rearrangement links TRBV30 to TRBJ2-2, with 10 positions matching TRBD1. Per germline, CDR1 GTSNPN and CDR2 SVGIG (reference sequence). The trim removed 8 bases at V and 6 bases at J, leaving 15 bases unmatched. The CDR3 length is 16 residues. The CDR3 coding sequence is TGTGCCCAGCAAGGGGGGGGACAGGGGTCGGCCGGGGAGCTGTTTTTT. Protein: CAQQGGGQGSAGELFF.

V is TRBV10-3 and J is TRBJ2-5; 11 bases line up with TRBD1. Per the germline V gene, CDR1 is ENHRY and CDR2 is SYGVKD. Trimming at V came to 4 bases and at J to 6 bases, leaving 7 bases not matched to a gene. This CDR3 has 15 amino acids. The CDR3 is CAISVRTGGLQTQYF. The CDR3 DNA reads as TGTGCCATCAGTGTGCGGACAGGGGGCTTGCAGACCCAGTACTTC.

The chain combines TRBV6-5 with TRBJ1-1, with a possible D match to TRBD1 (5 bases). V shed 5 bases and J shed 1 base, with 14 bases lying between them. This CDR3 region has 15 residues. Germline loops: CDR1 MNHEY, CDR2 SVGAGI. The CDR3 bases are TGTGCCAGCAGTCTCGGGGCAGCGGGGAACACTGAAGCTTTCTTT. Its translation is CASSLGAAGNTEAFF.

This chain joins TRBV7-6 and TRBJ2-5; tentatively, D is TRBD2 (5 bases). Per the germline V gene, CDR1 is SGHVS and CDR2 is FNYEAQ. V dropped 5 bases and J dropped 5 bases, with 12 bases sitting between them. This CDR3 has 13 residues. CDR3 sequence: CASSSFSGETQYF. The CDR3 DNA is TGTGCCAGCAGCAGTTTCTCGGGGGAGACCCAGTACTTC.

On this clone itself: It is unclear where the CDR3 begins or ends on the DNA, so no DNA is shown, and the CDR3 is as TCRdb lists it. The rearrangement uses TRBV6-5 and TRBJ2-5; the tabulated D call, TRBD2, remains unverified against the DNA. The CDR3 comprises 12 residues, both ends counted. In germline, CDR1 is MNHEY, CDR2 SVGAGI. The CDR3 reads CASILAGETQYF.

CDR3 amino acids: CASSIEGTAGQPQHF. For the CDR3, the DNA is TGTGCCAGTAGTATAGAGGGGACAGCCGGTCAGCCCCAGCATTTT. The genes are TRBV19 and TRBJ1-5, with 7 bases matching TRBD1. Germline trimming cut 0 bases from V and 6 bases from J; bases unmatched to any gene: 5. This CDR3 comprises 15 residues. Germline V gene sequence: CDR1 LNHDA, CDR2 SQIVND (reference sequence).

This clone was observed a few times. This chain uses TRBV5-5 with TRBJ1-2; 9 bases are a match to TRBD1. The germline gives CDR1 SGHKS, CDR2 YYEKEE (reference sequence). V shed 5 bases, J shed 8 bases, and the junction held 7 bases outside the gene matches. The CDR3 contains 13 residues. Written as DNA, the CDR3 is TGTGCCAGCAGAATTACAGGGGGCCAGGGCTACACCTTC. Translated, it gives CASRITGGQGYTF.

This clone was observed a handful of times. This rearrangement joins TRBV2 to TRBJ2-1; TRBD2 matches 10 bases. Unmatched junction bases numbered 12, after V lost 5 bases and J lost 2 bases. The germline V gene encodes CDR1 SNHLY and CDR2 FYNNEI. The CDR3 is 18 amino acids. CDR3 sequence: CASSTSGVVGEAYNEQFF. The CDR3 DNA follows: TGTGCCAGCAGTACTAGCGGGGTTGTAGGGGAAGCCTACAATGAGCAGTTCTTC.

The chain employs TRBV11-2 and TRBJ2-2; 8 bases are shared with TRBD2. With V trimmed by 5 bases and J by 4 bases, 6 bases remained unmatched. Per the germline V gene, CDR1 is SGHAT and CDR2 is FQNNGV. The CDR3 runs to 15 residues. CDR3 residues: CASSRSGGPTGELFF. DNA for the CDR3: TGTGCCAGCAGCCGATCGGGGGGGCCCACCGGGGAGCTGTTTTTT.

This clone was detected once. V usage is TRBV12-3 or TRBV12-4 and J usage is TRBJ1-2; tentative D call: TRBD1 (5 bases). V lost 7 bases and J lost 4, with 10 bases in between. The CDR3 totals 12 residues. CDR3 loop: CASTWGGYGYTF. The CDR3 coding sequence is TGTGCCAGCACGTGGGGCGGCTATGGCTACACCTTC.

The chain has TRBV29-1 and TRBJ2-1, with D uncertain. Germline V gives CDR1 SQVTM, CDR2 ANQGSEA. Between the trimmed V and J ends, which lost 6 bases and 2 bases, there was a span of 14 bases. CDR3 size: 14 residues. The CDR3 sequence: CSVARRLAYNEQFF. CDR3 sequence (DNA): TGCAGCGTCGCGAGGCGGCTAGCCTACAATGAGCAGTTCTTC.

The V gene is TRBV7-3, the J gene TRBJ2-1; 8 nucleotides line up with TRBD1. Germline V gives CDR1 SGHTA, CDR2 FQGTGA. J gave up 1 base and V 3 bases, and 5 bases lay outside the gene matches. This CDR3 comprises 16 residues. The CDR3 region has the DNA TGTGCCAGCAGCTTCGGACAGGGCGAGTCCTACAATGAGCAGTTCTTC. Translating gives CASSFGQGESYNEQFF.

V usage is TRBV4-1 and J usage is TRBJ1-4; D unclear. This CDR3 spans 15 amino acids. Germline lookup yields CDR1 MGHRA and CDR2 YSYEKL. V lost 0 bases and J 5 bases, leaving 10 bases between the germline ends. CDR3 in DNA: TGCGCCAGCAGCCAAGATCTGTACCGGAATGAAAAACTGTTTTTT. It codes for CASSQDLYRNEKLFF.

This sequence joins TRBV11-2 and TRBJ2-2, with D possibly TRBD1 on 6 matching bases. Trimming left V 4 bases short and J 0 bases short, with 12 bases between. CDR1 SGHAT and CDR2 FQNNGV come from the germline V gene. This CDR3 is 16 amino acids long. The chain's CDR3 is CASSYTGPSNTGELFF. CDR3 nucleotides: TGTGCCAGCAGCTACACAGGGCCTTCGAACACCGGGGAGCTGTTTTTT. Filled out from reference TRBV11-2 and TRBJ2-2, the complete variable domain reads EAGVAQSPRYKIIEKRQSVAFWCNPISGHATLYWYQQILGQGPKLLIQFQNNGVVDDSQLPKDRFSAERLKGVDSTLKIQPAKLEDSAVYLCASSYTGPSNTGELFFGEGSRLTVL.

The chain employs TRBV30 and TRBJ1-2, with 11 bases matching TRBD1. Germline CDR1 is GTSNPN and CDR2 is SVGIG (reference sequence). Trimming at V came to 8 bases and at J to 7 bases, leaving 9 bases not matched to a gene. CDR3 length: 13 residues. CDR3 loop: CAGWDRGSFGYTF. As DNA, the CDR3 is TGTGCCGGGTGGGACAGGGGGTCCTTTGGCTACACCTTC.

The chain is built from TRBV30 and TRBJ1-5; D remains unclear. This CDR3 has 14 residues. Trimming cost V 0 bases and J 2 bases, with 8 bases left between them. The germline V gene encodes CDR1 GTSNPN and CDR2 SVGIG (reference sequence). The CDR3 loop is CAWSVRGGNQPQHF. CDR3 sequence (DNA): TGTGCCTGGAGTGTCCGGGGTGGCAATCAGCCCCAGCATTTT. Full variable domain (missing parts from reference TRBV30 and TRBJ1-5): SQTIHQWPATLVQPVGSPLSLECTVEGTSNPNLYWYRQAAGRGLQLLFYSVGIGQISSEVPQNLSASRPQDRQFILSSKKLLLSDSGFYLCAWSVRGGNQPQHFGDGTRLSIL.